What follows describes a single T cell receptor (beta chain). Its antigen is not yet known. No much larger clonotype is one base removed from it; base qualities were not supplied. These data belong to a study of blood T cell repertoires in COVID-19 (dated by TCRdb to the early 2020s). General notes on the study: Samples from collaborators originated in the United States, Italy and Spain and spanned both the acute and convalescent phases of COVID-19. The prospective study material was composed of cDNA or gDNA derived from T cells, B-cell-depleted T cells, or PBMCs. Subjects who had been exposed to COVID-19, were actively infected with it, or had recovered from it provided the deeply sampled blood TCRbeta repertoires that made up the dataset. The repertoires were released in a freely available public database meant as a resource for research on the immune response to SARS-CoV-2. The samples were drawn from two sources: the first 160 participants of the ongoing ImmuneRACE study, and over 1,000 subjects contributed by 6 global collaborators. Sample metadata almost always included a de-identified subject ID, COVID-19 status, age in years and sex. Where available, HLA class I and class II types were obtained from metadata supplied by the sample provider rather than from assay-based typing. What the research found in general, with its limitations: The amount of clinical and demographic metadata varied by source and participant and was provided uncurated.

The collaborating institutions used their own protocols to collect whole blood in K2EDTA tubes. For TCRbeta analysis, collaborators shipped samples as frozen whole blood, isolated PBMCs, or DNA extracted from either of those sample types. TCRbeta CDR3 regions were amplified from genomic DNA by means of the immunoSEQ Assay, a bias-controlled multiplex PCR. Regarding the original processing steps: The number of nucleated cells in each sample was estimated from the amplification of reference gene primers within the assay. To quantify the absolute abundance of each unique TCRbeta CDR3 rearrangement, sequence reads were collapsed and filtered. For each sample, productive Simpson clonality was calculated by taking the square root of Simpson's diversity index across productive rearrangements. TCRdb limited this immuneACCESS table to in-frame rearrangements with V and J called. A share of clones is missing; checked studies link under half to unresolved V genes, and the rest is unexplained. For V, J and clone size, that table is used; D and trimming come from the DNA. This sample has some 200,000 clones in its table, and about 84% of those were observed once. Around 13% of the sample is taken by the ten largest.

The germline V gene (reference sequence) yields SEHNR for CDR1 and FQNEAQ for CDR2. Ends trimmed: V by 4 bases, J by 0 bases; bases unmatched to a gene: 5. Counted from cysteine to phenylalanine, this CDR3 has 16 amino acids. CDR3 DNA only is kept here, 48 bases in frame from base 1. What was sequenced was peripheral blood. This TCR was sampled from a human donor in a cohort sampled during active COVID-19. The rearrangement joined TRBV7-9 to TRBJ1-3; 8 central bases correspond to TRBD1. The sequenced DNA: TGTGCCAGCAGCTCGGACAGGGCTGTCTCTGGAAACACCATATATTTT. Its product reads: CASSSDRAVSGNTIYF.